This entry lists 16 T cell receptor beta chains sequenced from one sample in a study of T cell repertoires in cytomegalovirus infection. TCRdb fed the reads into MiXCR, producing one record per CDR3 protein. This table holds around 310,000 distinct CDR3 sequences, 17% found once. Sample: PBMCs. These receptors came from a human donor in good health (CMV status not recorded). Some clones in this sample may be carry-over from other donors' samples.

This chain uses TRBV2 with TRBJ2-5; 10 positions match TRBD1. The V gene end was trimmed by 7 bases and the J gene end by 5 bases; junction bases not matched to a gene: 7. The CDR3 has 14 residues. CDR1 is SNHLY, CDR2 FYNNEI, per germline. CDR3 residues: CASTGDRGYETQYF. CDR3 DNA sequence: TGTGCCAGCACTGGGGACAGGGGCTACGAGACCCAGTACTTC.

This clonotype was seen at least ten times. This chain links TRBV6-5 with TRBJ2-5, with TRBD2 as a possible D gene (6 bases). V gave up 0 bases and J gave up 0 bases, with 20 bases separating them. Germline CDR1 and CDR2: MNHEY and SVGAGI. This CDR3 is 19 amino acids long. CDR3 region: CASSYSRTGAGMYQETQYF. Written as DNA, the CDR3 is TGTGCCAGCAGTTACTCTCGAACTGGGGCGGGAATGTACCAAGAGACCCAGTACTTC.

This clonotype showed up just a few times. The CDR3 region is CASSVSRGGGNTGELFF. For the CDR3, the DNA is TGTGCCAGCAGCGTTTCAAGAGGGGGCGGGAACACCGGGGAGCTGTTTTTT. The J gene is TRBJ2-2, the V gene TRBV9; 7 bases agree with TRBD1. The CDR3 runs to 17 residues. V was pared by 2 bases and J by 1 base, with 8 bases of the junction left unmatched. CDR1 SGDLS and CDR2 YYNGEE come from the germline V gene. The full variable domain, in which reference TRBV9 and TRBJ2-2 provide the parts outside the CDR3, is DSGVTQTPKHLITATGQRVTLRCSPRSGDLSVYWYQQSLDQGLQFLIQYYNGEERAKGNILERFSAQQFPDLHSELNLSSLELGDSALYFCASSVSRGGGNTGELFFGEGSRLTVL.

The DNA for the CDR3 is TGTGCCAGCAGTGAAGCGGGGTTGAGCACAGATACGCAGTATTTT. Its protein is CASSEAGLSTDTQYF. This chain uses TRBV2 with TRBJ2-3; D unresolved. Trimming stripped 0 bases from V and 0 bases from J, with 7 bases between. The CDR3 sequence is 15 residues long. CDR1 and CDR2 (germline): SNHLY, FYNNEI.

This clonotype has just a few counts. The V and J genes are TRBV6-2 or TRBV6-3 and TRBJ1-1; D uncertain. Trimming cost V 6 bases and J 6 bases, with 17 bases left between them. Germline assignment: CDR1 MNHEY and CDR2 SVGEGT. CDR3 size: 14 residues. The CDR3 nucleotides are TGTGCCAGCAGCCCTAGGGTTGACGAGCCTGAAGCTTTCTTT. Translating gives CASSPRVDEPEAFF.

Of note for this clonotype: A much larger clone differs from this one at a single base, so this may be a read error. The chain is built from TRBV7-6 and TRBJ1-2; 8 bases line up with TRBD1. From germline, CDR1 is SGHVS and CDR2 FNYEAQ. This CDR3 has 16 residues. J gave up 3 bases and V 4 bases, and 10 bases lay outside the gene matches. The CDR3 DNA sequence: TGTGCCAGCAGCTCGGCGACAGGGGTTAGCGACTATGGCTACACCTTC. This translates into CASSSATGVSDYGYTF.

This clonotype was seen many times. The chain uses TRBV5-8 and TRBJ2-1; 10 bases map to TRBD1. V lost 0 bases to trimming and J lost 14 bases; unmatched junction nucleotides: 8. Germline V gene lookup returns CDR1 SGHTS and CDR2 YDEGEE. This CDR3 is 14 amino acids long. The CDR3 DNA is TGTGCCAGCAGCTTGGATGACAGGGGGCTTGTGAAGTTCTTC. This encodes CASSLDDRGLVKFF. Full variable domain (outside the CDR3, taken from reference TRBV5-8 and TRBJ2-1): EAGVTQSPTHLIKTRGQQATLRCSPISGHTSVYWYQQALGLGLQFLLWYDEGEERNRGNFPPRFSGRQFPNYSSELNVNALELEDSALYLCASSLDDRGLVKFFGPGTRLTVL.

This clonotype was observed at least ten times. The CDR3 DNA reads TGTGCCAGCAGTGGGGGGACAGGGGGAATAGGAAGCAATCAGCCCCAGCATTTT. Translating it yields CASSGGTGGIGSNQPQHF. The chain joins TRBV12-3 or TRBV12-4 to TRBJ1-5, with 11 positions matching TRBD1. V shed 5 bases, J shed 1 base, and the junction held 10 bases outside the gene matches. The CDR3 extends over 18 amino acids.

There are a few counts of this clonotype. The chain joins TRBV4-3 to TRBJ1-6; no firm D call. Germline V gene lookup returns CDR1 LGHNA and CDR2 YSLEER. Deletions cut 1 base from V and 14 bases from J, with 18 bases between. This CDR3 region has 15 residues. This chain's CDR3 is CASSQVGVGENALHF. Here the CDR3 DNA reads TGCGCCAGCAGCCAAGTTGGGGTTGGGGAAAATGCCCTCCACTTT.

V usage is TRBV29-1 and J usage is TRBJ1-5; D is perhaps TRBD1 (5 bases). V lost 4 bases, J lost 4 bases, and 11 bases lay in between. There are 13 residues in the CDR3. From germline, CDR1 is SQVTM and CDR2 ANQGSEA. The CDR3 coding sequence is TGCAGCGTTGGCCAGGGTTTTAATCAGCCCCAGCATTTT. Its protein is CSVGQGFNQPQHF. The full variable domain, completed using reference TRBV29-1 and TRBJ1-5, is SAVISQKPSRDICQRGTSLTIQCQVDSQVTMMFWYRQQPGQSLTLIATANQGSEATYESGFVIDKFPISRPNLTFSTLTVSNMSPEDSSIYLCSVGQGFNQPQHFGDGTRLSIL.

The chain employs TRBV15 and TRBJ1-1; D ambiguous. V lost 0 bases and J lost 4, with 12 bases in between. Looked up from germline, CDR1 is LNHNV and CDR2 is YYDKDF (reference sequence). This CDR3 is 15 amino acids long. The chain's CDR3 is CATSRDHGDRTEAFF. The CDR3 region has the DNA TGTGCCACCAGCAGAGATCACGGGGATCGCACTGAAGCTTTCTTT.

The table lists this clonotype with a few counts. This chain joins TRBV10-3 and TRBJ1-2; D gene unclear. The CDR3 sequence is 14 residues long. Germline lookup yields CDR1 ENHRY and CDR2 SYGVKD. V dropped 10 bases and J dropped 13 bases, with 28 bases sitting between them. The DNA of the CDR3 is TGTGCCACTAAAGGTTCTACTGGAAACTCTTGGGGCACCTTC. Translating gives CATKGSTGNSWGTF.

A few counts support this clonotype. The V call is TRBV27, the J call TRBJ2-1, with D possibly TRBD1 on 7 matching bases. CDR1 and CDR2 (germline): MNHEY, SMNVEV (reference sequence). V was clipped by 2 bases and J by 6 bases, with 23 bases between them. The CDR3 loop spans 18 amino acids. CDR3 in DNA: TGTGCCAGCAGTTTAGGGTTCATTAGACAGGGAGGCCCCAATGAGCAGTTCTTC. Translating gives CASSLGFIRQGGPNEQFF.

This clonotype was counted between two and nine times. J is TRBJ1-6 and V is TRBV2; TRBD1 matches 9 bases. This CDR3 is built from 15 residues. Germline CDR1 reads SNHLY; CDR2 reads FYNNEI. With V trimmed by 6 bases and J by 9 bases, 9 bases remained unmatched. The CDR3: CASSEPGQGISPLHF. The CDR3 region has the DNA TGTGCCAGCAGCGAACCGGGACAGGGAATTTCACCCCTCCACTTT. Supplemented by reference TRBV2 and TRBJ1-6, the full variable domain reads EPEVTQTPSHQVTQMGQEVILRCVPISNHLYFYWYRQILGQKVEFLVSFYNNEISEKSEIFDDQFSVERPDGSNFTLKIRSTKLEDSAMYFCASSEPGQGISPLHFGNGTRLTVT.

This clonotype was observed a handful of times. V and J are TRBV3-1 and TRBJ2-7; the match to TRBD1 covers 7 bases. The germline gives CDR1 LGHDT, CDR2 YNNKEL (reference sequence). The CDR3 extends over 12 amino acids. After removal of 3 bases from V and 6 bases from J, the junction contained 2 bases not matched to a gene. CDR3 DNA: TGTGCCAGCAGCCAGAACAGGGGCGAGCAGTACTTC. Its translation is CASSQNRGEQYF.

This clonotype has more than one count but fewer than ten. CDR3 amino acids: CASSPKTGRSSYNSPLHF. In DNA form, the CDR3 reads TGTGCCAGCAGTCCGAAAACAGGGCGTTCCTCCTATAATTCACCCCTCCACTTT. The rearrangement links TRBV6-8 to TRBJ1-6; the D gene is possibly TRBD1 (6 bases). The CDR3 totals 18 residues. V lost 5 bases, J lost 0 bases, and 17 bases lay in between. Looked up from germline, CDR1 is MNHGY and CDR2 is SAAAGT.